The source of this TCR beta chain is a study of blood T cell repertoires in COVID-19. On the study more broadly: The United States, Italy and Spain supplied acute and convalescent COVID-19 samples. T cells, B-cell-depleted T cells, or PBMCs supplied cDNA or gDNA.

CDR1 SGHRS and CDR2 YFSETQ come from the germline V gene. CDR3 length: 13 amino acids. The trim removed 1 base at V and 9 bases at J, leaving 4 bases unmatched. Per the original data handling: Amplification with reference gene primers provided the estimates of nucleated cell counts. Generated by immunoSEQ multiplex PCR, the TCRdb table keeps only in-frame clones and is missing some. V and J calls and clone size are given by that table; D and trimming were obtained from the DNA. Of approximately 94,000 clones listed, more than 75% are singletons. This clone was seen only a few times. This TCR was sampled from a woman aged 80 or older with active COVID-19. The chain joins TRBV5-1 to TRBJ1-3; 7 nucleotides agree with TRBD1. Sequences were obtained from peripheral blood. CDR3 nucleotides: TGCGCCAGCAGCTTGCAAGGGGGCGGCACCATATATTTT. Its protein product is CASSLQGGGTIYF. Using reference TRBV5-1 and TRBJ1-3 for the parts outside the CDR3, the full variable domain is KAGVTQTPRYLIKTRGQQVTLSCSPISGHRSVSWYQQTPGQGLQFLFEYFSETQRNKGNFPGRFSGRQFSNSRSEMNVSTLELGDSALYLCASSLQGGGTIYFGEGSWLTVV.